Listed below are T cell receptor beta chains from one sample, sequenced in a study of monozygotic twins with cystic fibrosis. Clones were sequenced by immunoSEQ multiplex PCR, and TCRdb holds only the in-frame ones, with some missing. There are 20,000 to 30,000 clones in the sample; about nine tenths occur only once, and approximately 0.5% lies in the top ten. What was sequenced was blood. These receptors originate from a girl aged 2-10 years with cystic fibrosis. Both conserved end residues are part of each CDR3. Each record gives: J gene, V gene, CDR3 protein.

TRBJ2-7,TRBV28,CASSLATSGTSLYEQYF
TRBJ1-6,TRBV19,CASSMGSPSYNSPLHF
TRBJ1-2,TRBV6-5,CASSWGDYGYTF
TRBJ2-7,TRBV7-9,CASSLVRGSSYEQYF
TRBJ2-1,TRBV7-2,CASSLALAGGEDEQFF
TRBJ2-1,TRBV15,CATSREGQGWEQFF
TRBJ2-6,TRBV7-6,CASSAYPGQGEGANVLTF
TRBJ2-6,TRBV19,CAARTGGAGANVLTF
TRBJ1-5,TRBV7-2,CASSLVGGYSNQPQHF
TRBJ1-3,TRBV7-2,CASSRVAGDARSGNTIYF
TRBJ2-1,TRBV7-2,CASSLVGDSIGNEQFF
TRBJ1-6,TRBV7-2,CASSLGLKDRHNSPLHF
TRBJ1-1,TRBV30,CAWSVKSNTEAFF
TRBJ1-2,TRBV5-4,CASSVTGENYGYTF
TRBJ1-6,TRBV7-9,CASSRVGGNSPLHF
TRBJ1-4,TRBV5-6,CASSFDVGAEKLFF
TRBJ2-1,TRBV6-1,CASSEKPEGPRSYNEQFF
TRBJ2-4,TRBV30,CAWKGQKNIQYF
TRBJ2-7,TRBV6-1,CASSESTAYEQYF
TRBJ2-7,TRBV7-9,CASSLAGAGAYEQYF
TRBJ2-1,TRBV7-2,CASSLGRGSRGSEQFF
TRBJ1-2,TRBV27,CASSLRGSYGYTF
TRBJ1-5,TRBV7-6,CASSPRQLLNQPQHF
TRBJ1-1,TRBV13,CASSSSPPIGITEAFF
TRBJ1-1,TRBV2,CASSVWGFTEAFF
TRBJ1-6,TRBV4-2,CASSPAGLNSPLHF
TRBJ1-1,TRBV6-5,CASSYSDRDTEAFF
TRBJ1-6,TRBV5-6,CASSYDRGRDNSPLHF
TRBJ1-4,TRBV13,CASSFKGVTPNEKLFF
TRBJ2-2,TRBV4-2,CASSPQRRNTGELFF
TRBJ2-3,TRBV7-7,CASSLGGGATDTQYF
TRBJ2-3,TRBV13,CASSLRIGAFTDTQYF
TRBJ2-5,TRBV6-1,CASSETLAVNVGGYF
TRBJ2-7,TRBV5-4,CASSLPGTGTYEQYF
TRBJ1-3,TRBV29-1,CSVEDKGAGNTIYF
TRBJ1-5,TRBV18,CASSPGQGIQPQHF
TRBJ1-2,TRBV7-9,CASSLWSTATNYGYTF
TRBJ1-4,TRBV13,CASSLGGTGLEKLFF
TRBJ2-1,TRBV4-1,CASSQDPPSYNEQFF
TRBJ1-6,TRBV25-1,CASSAGWNNSPLHF
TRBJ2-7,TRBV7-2,CASSLAQTSMNEQYF
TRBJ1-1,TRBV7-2,CASSLGAGGNTEAFF
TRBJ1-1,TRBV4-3,CASSQGSPARGAFF
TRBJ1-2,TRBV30,CAWTGGDGYTF
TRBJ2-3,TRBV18,CASSPRLAGAGGTDTQYF
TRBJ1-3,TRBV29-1,CSVSGGGLSGNTIYF
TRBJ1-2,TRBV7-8,CASSLELYYGYTF
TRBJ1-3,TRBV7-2,CASSLEKAIGNTIYF
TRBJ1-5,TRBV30,CAFRDPGLFSGPQHF
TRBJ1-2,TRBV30,CAWRGASYGYTF
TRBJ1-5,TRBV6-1,CASSEPGLKNQPQHF
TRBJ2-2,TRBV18,CASSPDRGGTGELFF
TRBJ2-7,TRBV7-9,CASSLMGASGEQYF
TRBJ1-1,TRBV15,CATSIPGAGQSFF